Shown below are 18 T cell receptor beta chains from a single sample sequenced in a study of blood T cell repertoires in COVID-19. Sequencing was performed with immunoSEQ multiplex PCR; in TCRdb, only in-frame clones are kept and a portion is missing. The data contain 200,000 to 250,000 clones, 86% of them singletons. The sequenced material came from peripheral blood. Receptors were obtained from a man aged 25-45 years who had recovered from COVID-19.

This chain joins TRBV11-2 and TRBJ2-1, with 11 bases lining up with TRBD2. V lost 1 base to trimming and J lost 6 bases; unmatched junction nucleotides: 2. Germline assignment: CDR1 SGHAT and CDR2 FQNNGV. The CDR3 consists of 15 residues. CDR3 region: CASSLVSGGVNEQFF. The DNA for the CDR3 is TGTGCCAGCAGCTTAGTTAGCGGGGGGGTCAATGAGCAGTTCTTC.

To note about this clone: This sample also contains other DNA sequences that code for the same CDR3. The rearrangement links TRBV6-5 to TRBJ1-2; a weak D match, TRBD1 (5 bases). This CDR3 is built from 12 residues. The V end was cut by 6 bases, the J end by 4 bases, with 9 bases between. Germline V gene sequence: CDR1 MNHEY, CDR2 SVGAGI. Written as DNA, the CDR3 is TGTGCCAGCAGGGCGGGGGGCTATGGCTACACCTTC. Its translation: CASRAGGYGYTF.

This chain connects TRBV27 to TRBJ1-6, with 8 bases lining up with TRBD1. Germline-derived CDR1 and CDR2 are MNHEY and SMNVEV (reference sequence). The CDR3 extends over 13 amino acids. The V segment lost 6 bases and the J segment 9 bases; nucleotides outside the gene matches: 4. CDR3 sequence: CASRDRGSSPLHF. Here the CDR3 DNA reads TGTGCCAGCAGAGACAGGGGATCTTCACCCCTCCACTTT.

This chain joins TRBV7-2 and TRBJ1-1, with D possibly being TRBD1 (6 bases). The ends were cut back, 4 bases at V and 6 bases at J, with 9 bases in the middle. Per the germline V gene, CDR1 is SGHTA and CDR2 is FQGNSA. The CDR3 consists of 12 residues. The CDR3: CASSSGEPEAFF. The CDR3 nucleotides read TGTGCCAGCAGCTCAGGGGAACCTGAAGCTTTCTTT.

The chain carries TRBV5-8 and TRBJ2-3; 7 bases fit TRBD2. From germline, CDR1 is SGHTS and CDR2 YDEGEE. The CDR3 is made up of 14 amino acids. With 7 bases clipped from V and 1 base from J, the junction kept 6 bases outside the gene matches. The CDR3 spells CASATGRGTDTQYF. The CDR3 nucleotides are TGTGCCAGCGCGACGGGGAGGGGCACAGATACGCAGTATTTT.

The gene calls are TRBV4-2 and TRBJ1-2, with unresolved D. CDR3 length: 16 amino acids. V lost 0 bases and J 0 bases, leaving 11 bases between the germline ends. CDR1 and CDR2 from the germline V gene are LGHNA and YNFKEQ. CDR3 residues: CASSQESAPANYGYTF. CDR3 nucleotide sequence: TGTGCCAGCAGCCAAGAGTCCGCCCCAGCTAACTATGGCTACACCTTC.

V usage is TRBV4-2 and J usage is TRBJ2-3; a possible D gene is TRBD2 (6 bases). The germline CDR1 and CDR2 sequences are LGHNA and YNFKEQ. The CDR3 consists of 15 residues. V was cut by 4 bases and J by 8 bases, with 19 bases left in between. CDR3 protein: CASSPGGRREGTQYF. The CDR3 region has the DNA TGTGCCAGCAGCCCCGGGGGTAGGCGTGAGGGTACGCAGTATTTT.

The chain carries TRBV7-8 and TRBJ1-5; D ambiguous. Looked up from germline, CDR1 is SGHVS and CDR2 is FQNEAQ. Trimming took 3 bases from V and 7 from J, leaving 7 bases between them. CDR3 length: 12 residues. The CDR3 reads CASSFFMQPQHF. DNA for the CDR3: TGTGCCAGCAGCTTTTTCATGCAGCCCCAGCATTTT.

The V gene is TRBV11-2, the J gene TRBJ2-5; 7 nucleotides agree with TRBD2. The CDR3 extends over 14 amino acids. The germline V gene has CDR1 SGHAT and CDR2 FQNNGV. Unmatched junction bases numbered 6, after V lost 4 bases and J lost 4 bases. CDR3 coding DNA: TGTGCCAGCAGCTCCTACCCGGGAGGAGAGACCCAGTACTTC. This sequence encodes CASSSYPGGETQYF. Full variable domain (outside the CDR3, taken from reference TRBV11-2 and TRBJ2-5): EAGVAQSPRYKIIEKRQSVAFWCNPISGHATLYWYQQILGQGPKLLIQFQNNGVVDDSQLPKDRFSAERLKGVDSTLKIQPAKLEDSAVYLCASSSYPGGETQYFGPGTRLLVL.

CDR3 sequence: CASSEVRGYTF. The CDR3 region has the DNA TGTGCCAGCAGTGAAGTGCGTGGCTACACCTTC. V is TRBV6-1 and J is TRBJ1-2; no reliable D call. The germline V and J ends were trimmed by 1 base and 7 bases, with 4 bases remaining between them. Per the germline V gene, CDR1 is MNHNS and CDR2 is SASEGT. CDR3 size: 11 residues.

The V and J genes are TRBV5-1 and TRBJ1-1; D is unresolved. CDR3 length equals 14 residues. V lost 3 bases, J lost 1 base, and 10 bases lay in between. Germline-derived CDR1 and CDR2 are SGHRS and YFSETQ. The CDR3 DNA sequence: TGCGCCAGCAGCTACTCCATGAGGAACACTGAAGCTTTCTTT. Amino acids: CASSYSMRNTEAFF.

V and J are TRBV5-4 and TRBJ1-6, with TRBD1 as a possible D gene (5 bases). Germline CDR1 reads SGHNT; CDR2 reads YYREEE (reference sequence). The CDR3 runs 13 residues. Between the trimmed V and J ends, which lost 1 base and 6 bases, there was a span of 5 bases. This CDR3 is CASSLRGNSPLHF. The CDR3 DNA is TGTGCCAGCAGCTTGAGGGGTAATTCACCCCTCCACTTT.

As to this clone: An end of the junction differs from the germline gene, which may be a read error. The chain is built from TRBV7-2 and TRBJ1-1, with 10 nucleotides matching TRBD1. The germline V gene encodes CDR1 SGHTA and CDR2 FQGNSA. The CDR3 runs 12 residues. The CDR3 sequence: CASRRQGAEVFF. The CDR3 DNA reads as TGTGCCAGCAGGCGACAGGGGGCAGAAGTTTTCTTT.

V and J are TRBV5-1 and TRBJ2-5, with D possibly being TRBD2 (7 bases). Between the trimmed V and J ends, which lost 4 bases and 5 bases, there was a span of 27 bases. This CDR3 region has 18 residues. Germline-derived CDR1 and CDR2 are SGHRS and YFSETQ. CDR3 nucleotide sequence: TGCGCCAGCAGCCGGTTCAGCGGGGCACAGGGATTGTGGGAGACCCAGTACTTC. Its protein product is CASSRFSGAQGLWETQYF.

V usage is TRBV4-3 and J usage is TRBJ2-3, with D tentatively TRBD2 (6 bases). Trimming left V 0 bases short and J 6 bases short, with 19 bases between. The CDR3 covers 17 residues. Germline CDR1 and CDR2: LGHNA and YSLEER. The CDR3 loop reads CASSQDRGLGGADTQYF. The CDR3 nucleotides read TGCGCCAGCAGCCAAGATCGGGGACTCGGGGGAGCTGATACGCAGTATTTT.

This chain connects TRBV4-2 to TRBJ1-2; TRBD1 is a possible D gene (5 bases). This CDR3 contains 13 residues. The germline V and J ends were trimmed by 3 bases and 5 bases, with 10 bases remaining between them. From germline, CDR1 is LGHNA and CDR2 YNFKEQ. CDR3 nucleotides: TGTGCCAGCAGCCATCAGGGTTCTTATGGCTACACCTTC. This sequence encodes CASSHQGSYGYTF.

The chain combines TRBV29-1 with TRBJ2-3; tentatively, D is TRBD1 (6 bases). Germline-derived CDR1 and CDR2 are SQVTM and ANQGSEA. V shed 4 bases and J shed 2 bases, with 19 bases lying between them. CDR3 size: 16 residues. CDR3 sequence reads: CSVGASDSLITDTQYF. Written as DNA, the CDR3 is TGCAGCGTTGGAGCCTCGGACAGTTTAATCACAGATACGCAGTATTTT.

For the CDR3, the DNA is TGTGCCAGTAGTCTAGGAGAGTACCAAGAGACCCAGTACTTC. This sequence encodes CASSLGEYQETQYF. The chain recombines TRBV19 with TRBJ2-5; D gene uncertain. CDR1 is LNHDA and CDR2 is SQIVND in the germline V gene (reference sequence). Trimming pared 5 bases from V and 0 bases from J, leaving 10 bases between. The CDR3 has 14 residues. Filled out from reference TRBV19 and TRBJ2-5, the complete variable domain reads DGGITQSPKYLFRKEGQNVTLSCEQNLNHDAMYWYRQDPGQGLRLIYYSQIVNDFQKGDIAEGYSVSREKKESFPLTVTSAQKNPTAFYLCASSLGEYQETQYFGPGTRLLVL.